A single sample gave rise to the 9 T cell receptor beta chains below, sequenced in a study of beta chain features in type 1 diabetes. Study-wide findings and caveats: Type 1 diabetes patients showed a moderate but significant shortening of TCRB CDR3s in all four CD4+ subsets.

Their specific antigens are unknown. Expressed TCRB transcripts got sequenced, as all isolated RNA was reverse transcribed. The assay was immunoSEQ multiplex PCR, and TCRdb's table has in-frame clones only and misses some. This sample has hundreds of thousands of clones, with 15% found just once. The sequenced sample was naive CD4+ T cells from blood. Receptors originate from a man aged 18-30 years with type 1 diabetes.

The DNA of the CDR3 is TGCGCCAGCAGCCTAAGCGGGGAACCCCAAGAGACCCAGTACTTC. Its translation: CASSLSGEPQETQYF. The chain combines TRBV4-1 with TRBJ2-5; 7 bases are shared with TRBD2. CDR3 size: 15 residues. Germline assignment: CDR1 MGHRA and CDR2 YSYEKL. V trimming: 4 bases; J trimming: 1 base; junction bases outside the gene matches: 6.

This clone appeared a few times. The V call is TRBV6-1, the J call TRBJ2-7, with 12 bases lining up with TRBD1. CDR3 size: 15 residues. Germline V gives CDR1 MNHNS, CDR2 SASEGT. Losses at the gene ends were 6 bases for V and 3 bases for J; bases not matched to a gene: 6. The CDR3 loop reads CASRAGTGGIYEQYF. CDR3 coding DNA: TGTGCCAGCAGAGCCGGGACAGGGGGCATCTACGAGCAGTACTTC.

The rearrangement joins TRBV6-6 to TRBJ2-3; the match to TRBD2 covers 8 bases. The CDR3 length is 15 residues. The germline gives CDR1 MNHNY, CDR2 SVGAGI (reference sequence). J lost 5 bases, V lost 7 bases, and 11 bases had no gene match. The CDR3 here is CASKRLAQVLDTQYF. CDR3 nucleotides: TGTGCCAGCAAACGACTAGCGCAAGTCTTAGATACGCAGTATTTT.

This clone was counted between two and nine times. This rearrangement joins TRBV28 to TRBJ1-4; maybe TRBD1 (6 bases). The V gene's germline CDR1 is MDHEN and CDR2 SYDVKM. The CDR3 has 16 amino acids. The V end was cut by 6 bases, the J end by 0 bases, with 14 bases between. CDR3: CASSPQWTATNEKLFF. The CDR3 nucleotides are TGTGCCAGCAGCCCCCAGTGGACAGCAACTAATGAAAAACTGTTTTTT.

This chain uses TRBV12-5 with TRBJ2-3, with 14 bases that match TRBD2. The CDR3 is 16 residues long. J lost 4 bases, V lost 4 bases, and 4 bases had no gene match. Germline-derived CDR1 and CDR2 are LGHNT and FRNRAP. For the CDR3, the DNA is TGTGCTAGTGGTTGGGGGGGACTAGCGGGAGCAGATACGCAGTATTTT. Its protein is CASGWGGLAGADTQYF.

The chain has TRBV6-5 and TRBJ2-2; TRBD2 agrees at 9 bases. V shed 6 bases, J shed 4 bases, and the junction held 0 bases outside the gene matches. The CDR3 is 13 residues long. Germline V gives CDR1 MNHEY, CDR2 SVGAGI. The CDR3 DNA follows: TGTGCCAGCAGGACTAGCGGCACCGGGGAGCTGTTTTTT. Translated, it gives CASRTSGTGELFF.

In its sample, this clone was seen a few times. The V call is TRBV18, the J call TRBJ2-1, with a tentative D call TRBD2 (5 bases). Trimming stripped 2 bases from V and 6 bases from J, with 8 bases between. The V gene's germline CDR1 is KGHSH and CDR2 LQKENI. This CDR3 comprises 13 residues. CDR3 sequence: CASSPEGTNEQFF. The DNA for the CDR3 is TGTGCCAGCTCACCAGAGGGAACCAATGAGCAGTTCTTC.

This chain uses TRBV28 with TRBJ2-5; D gene unclear. The CDR3 is 14 amino acids. Germline V lookup: CDR1 MDHEN, CDR2 SYDVKM. V lost 4 bases, J lost 4 bases, and 13 bases lay in between. Written as DNA, the CDR3 is TGTGCCAGCAGTTCCCCCCCGGTAACAGAGACCCAGTACTTC. Its protein is CASSSPPVTETQYF.

This clone appeared a few times. J is TRBJ2-5 and V is TRBV29-1; 7 positions match TRBD1. The J segment lost 0 bases and the V segment lost 7 bases, leaving 2 bases of the junction unmatched. The CDR3 loop spans 12 amino acids. Germline values: CDR1 SQVTM, CDR2 ANQGSEA. The CDR3 DNA sequence: TGCAGCGCTGACAGGGACCAAGAGACCCAGTACTTC. Translating gives CSADRDQETQYF.